A selection of T cell receptor beta chains follows, all from one sample in a study of blood T cell repertoires in COVID-19. Clones were read by immunoSEQ multiplex PCR, and TCRdb kept only the in-frame ones, dropping some. The data contain 150,000 to 200,000 clones, more than 75% of them singletons. Material: peripheral blood. These receptors all stem from a person between 65 and 80 years old with COVID-19, enrolled during active disease. Each CDR3 is given with its conserved first and last residue. Each record gives: CDR3 DNA, CDR3 protein, D gene, V gene, J gene, clone size. D genes are given only for firm matches. Expanded clones are given a class, and other clones once, few, many or no size at all.

TGTGCCAGCAGCCAAGATCGGAGGGAGCAGTTCTTC,CASSQDRREQFF,-,TRBV3-1/TRBV3-2,TRBJ2-1,many
TGTGCCAGCAGTGGGGGGCGGGCTAGCGGGAGGACTCCCTTTTACAATGAGCAGTTCTTC,CASSGGRASGRTPFYNEQFF,TRBD2,TRBV2,TRBJ2-1,-
TGTGCCAGCAGCTTGCGACAGGGGCTAGAAGAGACCCAGTACTTC,CASSLRQGLEETQYF,TRBD1,TRBV7-9,TRBJ2-5,-
TGTGCCGTTAGCGGGAGGGACACAGATACGCAGTATTTT,CAVSGRDTDTQYF,TRBD2,TRBV10-3,TRBJ2-3,-
TGTGCCAGCAGCCAAGTTCGTATTCAGGCAACAGGGTCGACCTACGAGCAGTACTTC,CASSQVRIQATGSTYEQYF,-,TRBV3-1/TRBV3-2,TRBJ2-7,-
TGTGCCAGTAGTACCAACCCGGGACTAGAAGGCAATGAGCAGTTCTTC,CASSTNPGLEGNEQFF,TRBD2,TRBV19,TRBJ2-1,-
TGTGCCACCGGCCAGGGCGCAACTAATGAAAAACTGTTTTTT,CATGQGATNEKLFF,-,TRBV15,TRBJ1-4,-
TGTGCCAGTAGGATCGAACAGGGGACGGCTTTATGGGGCTACACCTTC,CASRIEQGTALWGYTF,TRBD1,TRBV19,TRBJ1-2,few
TGTGCCAGCAGCCGATTGGGGACTAGCGGCTACAATGAGCAGTTCTTC,CASSRLGTSGYNEQFF,TRBD2,TRBV14,TRBJ2-1,-
TGTGCCAGCAGACCGAGGACCGGGGAGCTGTTTTTT,CASRPRTGELFF,-,TRBV12-3/TRBV12-4,TRBJ2-2,-
TGTGCCAGCAGTTTGGGGGGGAGGCCCCAGCATTTT,CASSLGGRPQHF,-,TRBV28,TRBJ1-5,-
TGTGCTACGAGGGGGACCGGCTCCTACGAGCAGTACTTC,CATRGTGSYEQYF,-,TRBV25-1,TRBJ2-7,once
TGTGCCAGCAGTCCGACTAGCGGGAGGTCTGCAGATACGCAGTATTTT,CASSPTSGRSADTQYF,TRBD2,TRBV2,TRBJ2-3,-
TGTGCCAGCAGCCCGACAGGACCCCTGAGGGGCGAGCAGTACTTC,CASSPTGPLRGEQYF,-,TRBV14,TRBJ2-7,-
TGTGCCAGCAGGGGACAGACCACAGATACGCAGTATTTT,CASRGQTTDTQYF,TRBD1,TRBV27,TRBJ2-3,once
TGTGCCAGCAGTGAAGCGGTGAACCTAGCTAACTATGGCTACACCTTC,CASSEAVNLANYGYTF,-,TRBV6-1,TRBJ1-2,-
TGTGCCAGCAGCCCGGGACAGGAAGGAAGGTGGACTGAAGCTTTCTTT,CASSPGQEGRWTEAFF,TRBD1,TRBV5-6,TRBJ1-1,-
TGTGCCAGCAGCCTATACACTGAAGCTTTCTTT,CASSLYTEAFF,-,TRBV6-6,TRBJ1-1,-
TGTGATCGACAGGGTGGGGCCTACGAGCAGTACTTC,CDRQGGAYEQYF,TRBD1,TRBV6-5,TRBJ2-7,few
TGTGCCAGCAGTTGGCCAACCTACGAGCAGTACTTC,CASSWPTYEQYF,-,TRBV6-2/TRBV6-3,TRBJ2-7,-
TGCGCCAGCAGCTTGACGACGGCAGACAGATCTGGAAACACCATATATTTT,CASSLTTADRSGNTIYF,-,TRBV5-1,TRBJ1-3,-
TGTGCCAGCAGCCCCGGGACTAGCTGGACAGATACGCAGTATTTT,CASSPGTSWTDTQYF,TRBD2,TRBV7-2,TRBJ2-3,-
TGTGCCAGCAGTTTATACCTCTCCGGGACAGGGGGCAACACCGGGGAGCTGTTTTTT,CASSLYLSGTGGNTGELFF,TRBD1,TRBV28,TRBJ2-2,-
TGTGCCAGCAGCTTGACTAGCCAAGAGACCCAGTACTTC,CASSLTSQETQYF,-,TRBV5-5,TRBJ2-5,-